A selection of T cell receptor beta chains follows, all from one sample in a study of blood T cell repertoires in COVID-19. The data were produced by immunoSEQ multiplex PCR, yet TCRdb's version contains in-frame clones alone and is incomplete. This sample has hundreds of thousands of clones, with roughly 85% found just once. Source material: PBMCs or T cells enriched from blood (not recorded which). These receptors all stem from a woman aged 40 to 50 who had recovered from COVID-19. Both conserved end residues are part of each CDR3. D genes are given only for firm matches. Clone size is given for some rows only: seen once, a few or many times, or a class if the clone is expanded.

TRBD2,TRBV7-3,few,TRBJ2-1,TGTGCCAGCAGCTTAATGGGACTAGCAGACAATGAGCAGTTCTTC,CASSLMGLADNEQFF
-,TRBV2,-,TRBJ1-4,TGTGCCAGCAGTGCGGCAGGTGCAACTAATGAAAAACTGTTTTTT,CASSAAGATNEKLFF
TRBD2,TRBV29-1,-,TRBJ2-1,TGCAGCGTCTACGAGCGGGAGGCCTACAATGAGCAGTTCTTC,CSVYEREAYNEQFF
TRBD1,TRBV28,-,TRBJ1-4,TGTGCCAGCAGTGGACAGGGGCGGTTAGGAGAAAAACTGTTTTTT,CASSGQGRLGEKLFF
TRBD2,TRBV9,-,TRBJ2-1,TGTGCCAGCAGCGAGCCCGGGACTAGAGGTTACAATGAGCAGTTCTTC,CASSEPGTRGYNEQFF
TRBD2,TRBV7-3,once,TRBJ2-7,TGTGCCAGCAGCCCGGGACTAGCAGACTCCTACGAGCAGTACTTC,CASSPGLADSYEQYF
TRBD1,TRBV6-2/TRBV6-3,-,TRBJ1-1,TGTGCCAGCAGTTTGACAGGGGCTGTTGGCACTGAAGCTTTCTTT,CASSLTGAVGTEAFF
-,TRBV2,-,TRBJ2-1,TGTGCCAGCAGTGTTCGGAGCCGGAGCTCCTACAATGAGCAGTTCTTC,CASSVRSRSSYNEQFF
-,TRBV27,-,TRBJ2-6,TGTGCCAGCAGATCCCAGGGCTATATGAGTGGGGCCAACGTCCTGACTTTC,CASRSQGYMSGANVLTF
TRBD2,TRBV20-1,-,TRBJ2-5,TGCAGTGCTAGTCAGGTGGTAGCGGGATATAAAGAGACCCAGTACTTC,CSASQVVAGYKETQYF
-,TRBV4-2,-,TRBJ2-2,TGTGCCAGCAGCCAAGTAGCATGGGGGGCCGGGGAGCTGTTTTTT,CASSQVAWGAGELFF
TRBD2,TRBV5-1,-,TRBJ2-1,TGCGCCAGCAGCCCGGCCCTTACTAGCGGGAGTTACAATGAGCAGTTCTTC,CASSPALTSGSYNEQFF
TRBD2,TRBV9,-,TRBJ2-7,TGTGCCAGCAGCGCAGAAAGCGGGAGCTACGAGCAGTACTTC,CASSAESGSYEQYF
-,TRBV12-2,-,TRBJ2-1,TGTGCAAGTCGCCGCGGACTAGCGGCCCATCACAATGAGCAGTTCTTC,CASRRGLAAHHNEQFF
-,TRBV7-3,-,TRBJ2-2,TGTGCCAGCAGCTTAGACCCAGGAGGCGCGGGCACCGGGGAGCTGTTTTTT,CASSLDPGGAGTGELFF
TRBD1,TRBV7-2,-,TRBJ1-1,TGTGCCAGCAGCGGATACACAGGGGGGAACACTGAAGCTTTCTTT,CASSGYTGGNTEAFF
-,TRBV29-1,-,TRBJ2-5,TGCAGCGTCCTACCGAACCAAGAGACCCAGTACTTC,CSVLPNQETQYF
-,TRBV28,-,TRBJ1-1,TGTGCCAGCAGTCCGCCGTGGACGGGGGTGGCTGAAGCTTTCTTT,CASSPPWTGVAEAFF
-,TRBV18,-,TRBJ2-1,TGTGCCAGCTCACTCATAGCGAACAATGAGCAGTTCTTC,CASSLIANNEQFF
-,TRBV28,-,TRBJ1-1,TGTGCCAGCAGCAGCCCCGGGGGAAGGAACACTGAAGCTTTCTTT,CASSSPGGRNTEAFF
-,TRBV7-2,once,TRBJ2-2,TGTGCCAGCAGCTTACAGGGAAACACCGGGGAGCTGTTTTTT,CASSLQGNTGELFF
TRBD1,TRBV6-5,-,TRBJ2-1,TGTGCCAGCAGAATAGCCGGGACAGGGGTGGATGAGCAGTTCTTC,CASRIAGTGVDEQFF
-,TRBV7-3,-,TRBJ2-2,TGTGCCAGCAGCTTAACGGGGAGTTGGACCGGGGAGCTGTTTTTT,CASSLTGSWTGELFF
-,TRBV14,-,TRBJ2-4,TGTGCCAGCAGCCCGGACTTAGCCAGTGGCATTCAGTACTTC,CASSPDLASGIQYF
TRBD1,TRBV7-3,-,TRBJ2-7,TGTGCCAGCAGGCCCGGGACAGGATCCGCCGAGCAGTACTTC,CASRPGTGSAEQYF
TRBD1,TRBV5-3,-,TRBJ1-2,TGTGCCAGAAGCTTGGCGGGGACAGTTAGAAACTATGGCTACACCTTC,CARSLAGTVRNYGYTF
-,TRBV5-1,once,TRBJ2-7,TGCGCCAGCAGCTTGGGAGACGGAGTTAGCTACGAGCAGTACTTC,CASSLGDGVSYEQYF
TRBD1,TRBV28,-,TRBJ1-1,TGTGCCAGCAGTTTACGGGGGACAGGGGTGAACACTGAAGCTTTCTTT,CASSLRGTGVNTEAFF
-,TRBV2,-,TRBJ2-7,TGTGCCAGCAGTGACCGGTACGAGCAGTACTTC,CASSDRYEQYF
TRBD2,TRBV27,-,TRBJ2-4,TGTGCCAGCAGTCTAAAGCGGGAGGCAAACAAAAACATTCAGTACTTC,CASSLKREANKNIQYF
-,TRBV30,-,TRBJ2-1,TGTGCCCTTAAGCGGGTGTTCGGTGAGCAGTTCTTC,CALKRVFGEQFF
TRBD2,TRBV18,-,TRBJ2-2,TGTGCCAGCTCACCACGACTAGCGGGACCGAACACCGGGGAGCTGTTTTTT,CASSPRLAGPNTGELFF
TRBD1,TRBV28,-,TRBJ1-2,TGTGCCAGCCATGGCCCTAGCACGGGACAGGGTGAGGAAGGTGCTCTGAGGTATGGCTACACCTTC,CASHGPSTGQGEEGALRYGYTF
TRBD1,TRBV4-3,-,TRBJ1-1,TGCGCCAGCAGCCAAACGACAGGGGCCGCCGGCCCTGAAGCTTTCTTT,CASSQTTGAAGPEAFF
TRBD1,TRBV5-6,-,TRBJ1-5,TGTGCCAGCAGCTTGCTCGGACAGGGGGAAAATCAGCCCCAGCATTTT,CASSLLGQGENQPQHF
-,TRBV27,-,TRBJ1-1,TGTGCCTCGCGGGGGGAGACGAACACTGAAGCTTTCTTT,CASRGETNTEAFF
-,TRBV7-8,-,TRBJ2-7,TGTGCCAGCAGCCCTAGCGCCTACGAGCAGTACTTC,CASSPSAYEQYF
-,TRBV11-3,-,TRBJ2-4,TGTGCCAGCAGCCCGGGTGGGGGAGGCATTCAGTACTTC,CASSPGGGGIQYF
-,TRBV7-2,few,TRBJ2-1,TGTGCCAGCAGCTTCTCTAGCTCCAATGAGCAGTTCTTC,CASSFSSSNEQFF
TRBD2,TRBV9,-,TRBJ2-1,TGTGCCAGCAGCGACAGACTAGCGAATGAGCAGTTCTTC,CASSDRLANEQFF
TRBD1,TRBV7-9,-,TRBJ1-4,TGTGCCAGCAGCTTGGACAGGGGATCGAAAAAACTGTTTTTT,CASSLDRGSKKLFF
TRBD1,TRBV7-9,-,TRBJ2-3,TGTGCCAGCAGCTTAGTGGGACAGGGTGCAGATACGCAGTATTTT,CASSLVGQGADTQYF